The 29 T cell receptor beta chains given below trace back to one sample, sequenced in a study of control samples from healthy donors and cancer patients. Repertoires were generated with immunoSEQ multiplex PCR, while TCRdb's copy carries only in-frame clones and drops some. The sample consists of tens of thousands of clones, roughly three quarters of them appearing once. Sequenced: formalin-fixed, paraffin-embedded tissue. The receptor set was obtained from a male donor with melanoma.

The rearrangement joins TRBV5-1 to TRBJ1-1, with a possible D match to TRBD1 (5 bases). The V and J ends lost 4 bases and 3 bases respectively, with 10 bases between them. CDR1 is SGHRS, CDR2 YFSETQ, per germline. This CDR3 spans 13 amino acids. CDR3 in amino acids: CASSPRDDTEAFF. CDR3 nucleotides: TGCGCCAGCAGCCCACGGGACGACACTGAAGCTTTCTTT.

CDR3 DNA sequence: TGCGCCAGCACCCAACTATCGGGACAGGGAATCACCTACGAGCAGTACTTC. It encodes CASTQLSGQGITYEQYF. The chain links TRBV10-1 to TRBJ2-7; 9 nucleotides agree with TRBD1. Unmatched junction bases numbered 15, after V lost 7 bases and J lost 2 bases. The CDR3 sequence is 17 residues long. Germline V gene lookup returns CDR1 WNHNN and CDR2 SYGVQD (reference sequence).

The gene calls are TRBV6-5 and TRBJ2-1; D unclear. The V and J ends lost 0 bases and 9 bases respectively, with 18 bases between them. The germline gives CDR1 MNHEY, CDR2 SVGAGI. This CDR3 spans 16 amino acids. CDR3 DNA: TGTGCCAGCAGTTACTCGAGTAACCCCGACCCCAGTGAGCAGTTCTTC. This sequence encodes CASSYSSNPDPSEQFF.

The genes are TRBV11-2 and TRBJ2-7, with 9 bases matching TRBD1. CDR3 length equals 15 residues. Germline CDR1 and CDR2: SGHAT and FQNNGV. V was clipped by 1 base and J by 4 bases; unmatched bases: 5. This chain's CDR3 is CASSLGDRDRYEQYF. The CDR3 DNA is TGTGCCAGCAGCTTAGGGGACAGGGATAGGTACGAGCAGTACTTC.

The V gene is TRBV18, the J gene TRBJ2-1, with TRBD2 identical over 7 bases. CDR3 length: 13 residues. Trimming cost V 2 bases and J 6 bases; bases outside gene matches: 1. The germline CDR1 and CDR2 sequences are KGHSH and LQKENI. The CDR3 reads CASSPGTINEQFF. The CDR3 DNA follows: TGTGCCAGCTCACCAGGGACTATCAATGAGCAGTTCTTC.

V usage is TRBV4-1 and J usage is TRBJ1-5; D perhaps matches TRBD1 (6 bases). Germline V gene sequence: CDR1 MGHRA, CDR2 YSYEKL. The CDR3 is 13 residues long. Trimming stripped 3 bases from V and 5 bases from J, with 8 bases between. CDR3 residues: CASSHPGDQPQHF. For the CDR3, the DNA is TGCGCCAGCAGCCACCCAGGGGATCAGCCCCAGCATTTT.

The rearrangement joins TRBV18 to TRBJ2-3, with 8 bases that match TRBD2. Germline trimming cut 6 bases from V and 6 bases from J; bases unmatched to any gene: 5. There are 13 residues in the CDR3. The germline V gene has CDR1 KGHSH and CDR2 LQKENI. CDR3 DNA: TGTGCCAGCTCCCAGGTAGCGGGGGATACGCAGTATTTT. Its protein product is CASSQVAGDTQYF.

This clone was picked up a small number of times. In the same sample, other DNA sequences code for this CDR3. V gene TRBV27 combines with J gene TRBJ2-3, with 7 bases matching TRBD1. The CDR3 covers 15 residues. V was clipped by 2 bases and J by 0 bases; unmatched bases: 2. Germline V CDR1 and CDR2: MNHEY, SMNVEV (reference sequence). CDR3 amino acids: CASSLRGQSTDTQYF. The CDR3 bases are TGTGCCAGCAGTTTACGGGGACAGAGCACAGATACGCAGTATTTT.

Ten or more counts support this clone. The chain is built from TRBV5-1 and TRBJ2-3; 7 bases align to TRBD1. Unmatched junction bases numbered 7, after V lost 4 bases and J lost 2 bases. Germline V gene sequence: CDR1 SGHRS, CDR2 YFSETQ. The CDR3 extends over 15 amino acids. This chain's CDR3 is CASSLRDRNTDTQYF. DNA of the CDR3: TGCGCCAGCAGCCTCCGGGACAGAAACACAGATACGCAGTATTTT.

The chain joins TRBV19 to TRBJ1-3, with 9 bases identical to TRBD1. The CDR3 spans 15 residues. Germline trimming cut 6 bases from V and 1 base from J; bases unmatched to any gene: 4. Germline-derived CDR1 and CDR2 are LNHDA and SQIVND (reference sequence). CDR3 sequence: CASRRDRASGNTIYF. The CDR3 DNA is TGTGCCAGTAGGAGGGACAGGGCTTCTGGAAACACCATATATTTT. The variable domain in full, with the rest retrieved from reference TRBV19 and TRBJ1-3, is DGGITQSPKYLFRKEGQNVTLSCEQNLNHDAMYWYRQDPGQGLRLIYYSQIVNDFQKGDIAEGYSVSREKKESFPLTVTSAQKNPTAFYLCASRRDRASGNTIYFGEGSWLTVV.

This clone was found a few times. The chain is built from TRBV10-1 and TRBJ2-1, with D unclear. This CDR3 has 13 residues. Germline CDR1 is WNHNN and CDR2 is SYGVQD (reference sequence). V was clipped by 8 bases and J by 5 bases, with 13 bases between them. The CDR3: CASSERRNNEQFF. DNA for the CDR3: TGCGCCAGCTCAGAAAGGCGGAACAATGAGCAGTTCTTC.

This clone is judged medium-sized. The chain joins TRBV3-1 (or the pseudogene TRBV3-2) to TRBJ2-5; weak D call: TRBD1 (6 bases). This CDR3 is built from 17 residues. Per the germline V gene, CDR1 is LGHDT and CDR2 is YNNKEL (reference sequence). Trimming stripped 0 bases from V and 3 bases from J, with 17 bases between. CDR3 residues: CASSQERGTPGKETQYF. DNA for the CDR3: TGTGCCAGCAGCCAAGAGAGGGGGACACCTGGGAAAGAGACCCAGTACTTC.

The rearrangement joins TRBV9 to TRBJ2-1, with 9 bases lining up with TRBD2. CDR3 length: 15 residues. V lost 2 bases to trimming and J lost 7 bases; unmatched junction nucleotides: 7. Germline-derived CDR1 and CDR2 are SGDLS and YYNGEE. CDR3: CASSVSGSKGNEQFF. In nucleotides, the CDR3 is TGTGCCAGCAGCGTTAGCGGGAGCAAAGGGAATGAGCAGTTCTTC.

The chain links TRBV12-5 to TRBJ2-1; D is unclear. CDR1 is LGHNT, CDR2 FRNRAP, per germline. This CDR3 spans 13 amino acids. Trimming pared 6 bases from V and 3 bases from J, leaving 9 bases between. CDR3 loop: CASGSDGYNEQFF. In DNA, the CDR3 is TGTGCTAGTGGCTCCGACGGCTACAATGAGCAGTTCTTC.

This chain's CDR3 is CASSGQVGGILHF. CDR3 nucleotide sequence: TGTGCCAGTAGTGGGCAAGTCGGAGGGATTTTGCATTTT. The chain is built from TRBV19 and TRBJ1-5, with D unresolved. CDR1 is LNHDA and CDR2 is SQIVND in the germline V gene (reference sequence). The CDR3 length is 13 residues. V shed 5 bases and J shed 15 bases, with 20 bases lying between them.

This clone was detected once. The chain uses TRBV6-5 and TRBJ1-4; 9 bases are shared with TRBD1. Germline V gene sequence: CDR1 MNHEY, CDR2 SVGAGI. Losses at the gene ends were 6 bases for V and 5 bases for J; bases not matched to a gene: 7. The CDR3 covers 15 residues. The CDR3 reads CASSPTDRGNEKLFF. As DNA, the CDR3 is TGTGCCAGCAGCCCAACAGACAGGGGGAATGAAAAACTGTTTTTT.

V is TRBV28 and J is TRBJ1-5; D remains ambiguous. The V end lost 3 bases, the J end lost 2 bases, and 5 bases lay between the germline ends. The CDR3 runs 13 residues. Per germline, CDR1 MDHEN and CDR2 SYDVKM. CDR3 sequence: CASSFHGNQPQHF. In DNA form, the CDR3 reads TGTGCCAGCAGTTTCCATGGCAATCAGCCCCAGCATTTT.

The chain combines TRBV6-6 with TRBJ2-1; unclear D gene. Trimming left V 2 bases short and J 2 bases short, with 7 bases between. Germline assignment: CDR1 MNHNY and CDR2 SVGAGI (reference sequence). This CDR3 is built from 14 residues. CDR3 nucleotides: TGTGCCAGCAGTTACGTCGCTGCCTACAATGAGCAGTTCTTC. Protein product: CASSYVAAYNEQFF.

J is TRBJ2-3 and V is TRBV2; D unresolved. The CDR3 extends over 14 amino acids. Germline V gene sequence: CDR1 SNHLY, CDR2 FYNNEI. Trimming left V 6 bases short and J 0 bases short, with 10 bases between. CDR3 DNA: TGTGCCAGCAGCTCTACTTTAAGCACAGATACGCAGTATTTT. As protein: CASSSTLSTDTQYF.

This rearrangement joins TRBV6-8 to TRBJ1-2; unclear D gene. Looked up from germline, CDR1 is MNHGY and CDR2 is SAAAGT. V shed 6 bases and J shed 1 base, with 18 bases lying between them. The CDR3 has 16 residues. Written as DNA, the CDR3 is TGTGCCAGCAGCTCAGACGATCCGGGAGATAACTATGGCTACACCTTC. Its protein product is CASSSDDPGDNYGYTF.

The chain carries TRBV9 and TRBJ2-7; TRBD1 agrees at 10 bases. The CDR3 is made up of 15 amino acids. Germline CDR1 reads SGDLS; CDR2 reads YYNGEE. Losses at the gene ends were 1 base for V and 4 bases for J; bases not matched to a gene: 5. CDR3 protein: CASSVWGTGEYEQYF. As DNA, the CDR3 is TGTGCCAGCAGCGTATGGGGGACAGGGGAATACGAGCAGTACTTC.

This rearrangement joins TRBV28 to TRBJ1-4, with D perhaps TRBD1 (5 bases). Trimming took off 2 bases at V and 13 bases at J, with 11 bases between the two ends. The CDR3 sequence is 12 residues long. Germline CDR1 MDHEN, CDR2 SYDVKM. The CDR3 sequence: CASSLQGRGLFF. As DNA, the CDR3 is TGTGCCAGCAGTTTACAGGGACGTGGACTGTTTTTT.

The rearrangement joins TRBV4-1 to TRBJ1-1; D not certain. The V gene's germline CDR1 is MGHRA and CDR2 YSYEKL. This CDR3 is built from 15 residues. The V gene lost 0 bases and the J gene lost 7 bases, with 15 bases spanning the gap. The CDR3 region is CASSQDLGGFGEAFF. The CDR3 nucleotides read TGCGCCAGCAGCCAAGATCTTGGCGGGTTTGGTGAAGCTTTCTTT.

V gene TRBV7-8 combines with J gene TRBJ1-4; TRBD1 agrees at 7 bases. Germline CDR1 is SGHVS and CDR2 is FQNEAQ. Trimming removed 5 bases from V and 5 bases from J; junction bases left unmatched: 2. This CDR3 has 13 residues. The CDR3 protein is CASSGTANEKLFF. In nucleotides, the CDR3 is TGTGCCAGCAGCGGGACAGCGAATGAAAAACTGTTTTTT.

This clone showed up just a few times. The chain couples TRBV27 to TRBJ1-5; no definite D call. CDR1 and CDR2 from the germline V gene are MNHEY and SMNVEV (reference sequence). V lost 6 bases and J lost 0, with 18 bases in between. The CDR3 totals 17 residues. CDR3 loop: CASSRRGTPNSNQPQHF. The CDR3 DNA sequence: TGTGCCAGCAGCCGCCGGGGTACCCCTAATAGCAATCAGCCCCAGCATTTT.

The V and J genes are TRBV30 and TRBJ2-2; TRBD1 aligns across 9 bases. The CDR3 is 16 amino acids. The V and J ends lost 2 bases and 5 bases, in that order; junction bases with no gene match: 9. Germline values: CDR1 GTSNPN, CDR2 SVGIG (reference sequence). The CDR3 spells CAWSPLGTGMTGELFF. Written as DNA, the CDR3 is TGTGCCTGGAGTCCTCTTGGGACAGGGATGACCGGGGAGCTGTTTTTT.

The J gene is TRBJ1-1, the V gene TRBV6-5; the D gene is possibly TRBD1 (5 bases). The V end lost 6 bases, the J end lost 0 bases, and 11 bases lay between the germline ends. Germline V gene sequence: CDR1 MNHEY, CDR2 SVGAGI. CDR3 size: 14 residues. Here the CDR3 reads CASRSMTVNTEAFF. The CDR3 region has the DNA TGTGCCAGCAGGTCTATGACAGTGAACACTGAAGCTTTCTTT.

The J gene is TRBJ2-1, the V gene TRBV10-3; D gene ambiguous. CDR1 ENHRY and CDR2 SYGVKD come from the germline V gene. This CDR3 spans 16 amino acids. Trimming left V 6 bases short and J 3 bases short, with 18 bases between. The CDR3 region has the DNA TGTGCCATCAGATCCGACTCGGGCGGCAGCTACAATGAGCAGTTCTTC. Its translation is CAIRSDSGGSYNEQFF.

In this sample, this clone turned up a few times. The chain's CDR3 is CASSYGAGSGYTF. CDR3 bases: TGTGCCAGTTCTTATGGGGCAGGGAGCGGCTACACCTTC. This sequence joins TRBV19 and TRBJ1-2; a weak D match, TRBD1 (5 bases). V lost 8 bases, J lost 8 bases, and 18 bases lay in between. The CDR3 is made up of 13 amino acids. Germline V gene data show CDR1 as LNHDA and CDR2 as SQIVND (reference sequence).